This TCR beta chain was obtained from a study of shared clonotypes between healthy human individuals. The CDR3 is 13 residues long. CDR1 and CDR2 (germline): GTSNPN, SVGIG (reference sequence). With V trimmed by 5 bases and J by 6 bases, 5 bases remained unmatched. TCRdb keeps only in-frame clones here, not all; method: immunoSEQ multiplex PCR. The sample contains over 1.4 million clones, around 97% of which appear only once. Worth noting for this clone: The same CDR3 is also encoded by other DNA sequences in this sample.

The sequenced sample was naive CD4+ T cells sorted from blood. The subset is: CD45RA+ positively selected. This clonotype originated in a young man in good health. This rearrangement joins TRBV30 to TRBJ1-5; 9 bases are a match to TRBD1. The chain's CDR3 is CAWSGQGGQPQHF. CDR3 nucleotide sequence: TGTGCCTGGTCGGGACAGGGAGGTCAGCCCCAGCATTTT.